This paragraph covers one TCR beta chain sequence. The target antigen is unknown. These data are taken from a study of cytomegalovirus exposure and HLA in healthy donors. Study-level points and caveats: It was about 180 TCR beta chains that were listed as cytomegalovirus-associated.

Generated by immunoSEQ multiplex PCR, the TCRdb table keeps only in-frame clones and is missing some. The sample holds roughly 250,000 clones, more than 75% seen once. The CDR3 totals 14 residues. Germline-derived CDR1 and CDR2 are MNHEY and SMNVEV (reference sequence). Germline trimming cut 2 bases from V and 8 bases from J; bases unmatched to any gene: 7. The V call is TRBV27, the J call TRBJ1-2; 8 bases are shared with TRBD1. The receptor comes from a woman younger than 45 in good health and CMV-seropositive. The material sequenced was PBMCs. The CDR3 coding sequence is TGTGCCAGCAGTTTAGGAGGGACAGGCTGGGGCTACACCTTC. Translating it yields CASSLGGTGWGYTF.